This TCR beta chain was identified in a study of cytomegalovirus exposure and HLA in healthy donors. Trimming left V 2 bases short and J 4 bases short, with 17 bases between. The CDR3 is 16 amino acids. Germline lookup yields CDR1 SGHDN and CDR2 FVKESK. Concerning this clone: Its antigen is undetermined.

General study points: Later examination showed HLA-associated TCR beta chains had greater clonal expansion than equally common others. Association of 16,951 TCR beta sequences with HLA alleles was found at 0.05 false discovery rate in a later analysis. Across donors, presence/absence analyses took sequencing depth to be roughly uniform. An analysis that came later showed most CMV-associated TCR beta chains appearing HLA-restricted.

This PCR relied on a set of 60 Vbeta primers and 13 Jbeta primers. The data were produced by immunoSEQ multiplex PCR, yet TCRdb's version contains in-frame clones alone and is incomplete. This sample yields 90,000 or so clones, of which roughly 82% are seen a single time; approximately 3% belongs to the top ten. Material for sequencing was PBMCs. This sequence joins TRBV14 and TRBJ1-1; perhaps TRBD1 as D (5 bases). The sequence derives from a man aged 25-45 years in good health and CMV-seropositive. As DNA, the CDR3 is TGTGCCAGCAGCCAATTAGGTAGGGGCGAGAGCACTGAAGCTTTCTTT. Translating gives CASSQLGRGESTEAFF.